This T cell receptor (beta chain) emerged from a study of blood T cell repertoires in COVID-19 (dated by TCRdb to the early 2020s). Turning to the overall study: The collaborator samples originated in the United States, Italy and Spain and spanned the acute and convalescent phases of COVID-19. The prospective study material was composed of cDNA or gDNA derived from T cells, B-cell-depleted T cells, or PBMCs. Subjects who had been exposed to COVID-19, were actively infected with it, or had recovered from it provided the deeply sampled blood TCRbeta repertoires that made up the dataset. The repertoires were released in a freely available public database intended as a resource for research on the immune response to SARS-CoV-2. Samples were obtained from the ongoing ImmuneRACE study (first 160 participants) and from some 1,200 subjects provided by 6 global collaborators. A de-identified subject ID, COVID-19 status, age in years and sex were almost always included in the sample metadata. Where available, HLA class I and class II types were obtained from metadata supplied by the sample provider rather than from assay-based typing.

Each collaborating institution followed its own protocols to collect whole blood in K2EDTA tubes. For TCRbeta analysis, collaborator samples were shipped as frozen whole blood, as isolated PBMCs, or as DNA extracted from either sample type. In the germline V gene (reference sequence), CDR1 corresponds to LNHDA and CDR2 to SQIVND. The CDR3 starts with the cysteine, ends with the phenylalanine, and has 16 residues. The retained sequence is limited to the CDR3, 48 bases, with the frame set at the first base. The junction shows trimming of 1 base on V and 4 bases on J, and the gene matches do not reach 5 bases of it. Summary of the overall study and its limitations: The amount of clinical and demographic metadata varied by source and participant and was provided uncurated.

The immunoSEQ Assay, a bias-controlled multiplex PCR, was used to amplify TCRbeta CDR3 regions from genomic DNA. Under the source paper's analysis protocol: The number of nucleated cells in each sample was estimated from the amplification of reference gene primers within the assay. To quantify the absolute abundance of each unique TCRbeta CDR3 rearrangement, sequence reads were collapsed and filtered. For each sample, productive Simpson clonality was calculated as the square root of Simpson's diversity index over productive rearrangements. TCRdb obtained this table from immuneACCESS and retained in-frame rearrangements with V and J assigned. These tables miss some clones; where compared with another copy, unresolved V genes account for less than half of the shortfall, and the remainder is unexplained. The V and J calls and clone size are taken from that table; D and trimming were inferred from the DNA. This sample is represented by under 45,000 clones; 70% to 90% of them were singletons. The ten largest account for 4.3% of the sample.

Notes on this clone: No cognate antigen has been identified for it. Qualities for individual bases were not recorded, and no much larger clone is one base off.

The receptor was isolated from a man in his 60s with acute or convalescent COVID-19. The sequence is built from TRBV19 and TRBJ2-1, with 9 middle bases fitting TRBD2. The material sequenced was peripheral blood. The CDR3 loop reads CASSIVLAGIYNEQFF. The sequenced DNA: TGTGCCAGTAGTATAGTTCTAGCGGGGATATACAATGAGCAGTTCTTC.